This TCR beta chain is from a study of blood T cell repertoires in COVID-19. TCRdb's table, derived via immunoSEQ multiplex PCR, lists solely in-frame clones and lacks some. The sample records about 240,000 clones, around 83% being singletons. CDR1 and CDR2 (germline): KGHSH, LQKENI. The CDR3 contains 18 residues. The junction had 10 bases not matched to a gene; V was cut back by 2 bases and J by 0 bases. The sequence derives from a woman aged 55 to 70 with active or convalescent COVID-19. This rearrangement joins TRBV18 to TRBJ2-3; 8 nucleotides agree with TRBD2. Sequencing was done on a sample of peripheral blood. The DNA of the CDR3 is TGTGCCAGCTCACCAGAGGAGCGGGGGCCCCCTAGCACAGATACGCAGTATTTT. Encoded protein: CASSPEERGPPSTDTQYF.